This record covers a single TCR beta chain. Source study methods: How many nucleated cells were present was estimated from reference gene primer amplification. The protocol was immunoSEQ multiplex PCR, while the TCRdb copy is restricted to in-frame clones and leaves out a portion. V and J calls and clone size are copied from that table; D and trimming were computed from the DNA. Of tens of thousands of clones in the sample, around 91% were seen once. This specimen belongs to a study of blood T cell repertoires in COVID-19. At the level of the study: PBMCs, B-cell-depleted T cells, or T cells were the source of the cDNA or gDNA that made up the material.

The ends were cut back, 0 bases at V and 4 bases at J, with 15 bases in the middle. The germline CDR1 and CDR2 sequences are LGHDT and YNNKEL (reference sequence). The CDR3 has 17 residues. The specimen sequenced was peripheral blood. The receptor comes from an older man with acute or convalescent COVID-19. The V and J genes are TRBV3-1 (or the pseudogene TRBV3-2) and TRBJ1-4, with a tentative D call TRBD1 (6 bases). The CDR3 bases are TGTGCCAGCAGCCAAGATCGGAGCGGGACAATTAATGAAAAACTGTTTTTT. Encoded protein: CASSQDRSGTINEKLFF.